These 11 T cell receptor beta chains came from one sample sequenced in a study of blood T cell repertoires in COVID-19. Measured with immunoSEQ multiplex PCR; TCRdb has only the in-frame clones, and not every one. The sample lists around 300,000 clones; 75% to 95% were seen once. The sequencing input was peripheral blood. The receptors stem from a woman aged 25-40 years with COVID-19, enrolled during active disease.

The V call is TRBV18, the J call TRBJ1-1; 9 positions match TRBD1. Germline-derived CDR1 and CDR2 are KGHSH and LQKENI. V lost 3 bases and J lost 1; bases outside the gene matches: 3. The CDR3 has 15 amino acids. The CDR3 sequence is CASSPDRGWNTEAFF. The CDR3 DNA reads as TGTGCCAGCTCACCTGACAGGGGGTGGAACACTGAAGCTTTCTTT.

This chain connects TRBV5-6 to TRBJ1-1; 8 bases map to TRBD1. This CDR3 comprises 15 residues. J gave up 0 bases and V 2 bases, and 3 bases lay outside the gene matches. Germline V gene data show CDR1 as SGHDT and CDR2 as YYEEEE. This CDR3 reads CASSFDRGLNTEAFF. CDR3 bases: TGTGCCAGCAGCTTCGACAGGGGTCTGAACACTGAAGCTTTCTTT.

This sequence joins TRBV27 and TRBJ1-1, with D possibly TRBD1 on 6 matching bases. V lost 2 bases, J lost 5 bases, and 12 bases lay in between. Germline V lookup: CDR1 MNHEY, CDR2 SMNVEV (reference sequence). There are 14 residues in the CDR3. This chain's CDR3 is CASSLTGPGTEAFF. CDR3 bases: TGTGCCAGCAGTTTAACAGGGCCAGGGACTGAAGCTTTCTTT.

V and J are TRBV9 and TRBJ2-7, with D tentatively TRBD2 (6 bases). V lost 0 bases and J lost 5, with 6 bases in between. CDR3 length equals 12 residues. The germline CDR1 and CDR2 sequences are SGDLS and YYNGEE. CDR3 DNA: TGTGCCAGCAGCGTAGGGGGGGACGAGCAGTACTTC. Protein sequence: CASSVGGDEQYF.

The chain combines TRBV2 with TRBJ1-2, with 7 bases fitting TRBD1. Trimming cost V 9 bases and J 4 bases; bases outside gene matches: 5. The CDR3 totals 12 residues. In germline, CDR1 is SNHLY, CDR2 FYNNEI. The CDR3 region is CARQGVRYGYTF. The CDR3 DNA is TGTGCCAGGCAGGGGGTTCGCTATGGCTACACCTTC. Supplemented by reference TRBV2 and TRBJ1-2, the full variable domain reads EPEVTQTPSHQVTQMGQEVILRCVPISNHLYFYWYRQILGQKVEFLVSFYNNEISEKSEIFDDQFSVERPDGSNFTLKIRSTKLEDSAMYFCARQGVRYGYTFGSGTRLTVV.

The chain couples TRBV28 to TRBJ2-7, with TRBD1 identical over 9 bases. V gave up 4 bases and J gave up 4 bases; unmatched junction bases: 8. CDR3 length equals 15 residues. Germline CDR1 and CDR2: MDHEN and SYDVKM. The CDR3 DNA follows: TGTGCCAGCAGTTATTTGGGACAGGGTGGTTACGAGCAGTACTTC. Protein: CASSYLGQGGYEQYF.

The genes are TRBV2 and TRBJ1-2; TRBD1 agrees at 7 bases. CDR1 SNHLY and CDR2 FYNNEI come from the germline V gene. CDR3 length: 11 residues. The junction had 2 bases not matched to a gene; V was cut back by 10 bases and J by 3 bases. For the CDR3, the DNA is TGTGCCACCCAGGGGGACTATGGCTACACCTTC. Its protein is CATQGDYGYTF. Full variable domain (missing parts from reference TRBV2 and TRBJ1-2): EPEVTQTPSHQVTQMGQEVILRCVPISNHLYFYWYRQILGQKVEFLVSFYNNEISEKSEIFDDQFSVERPDGSNFTLKIRSTKLEDSAMYFCATQGDYGYTFGSGTRLTVV.

Only one count was recorded for this clone. The chain combines TRBV6-2 or TRBV6-3 with TRBJ2-3; 8 bases agree with TRBD1. The CDR3 is 17 residues long. Germline assignment: CDR1 MNHEY and CDR2 SVGEGT. With V trimmed by 2 bases and J by 6 bases, 13 bases remained unmatched. This CDR3 reads CASSYSGLDREGDTQYF. CDR3 DNA sequence: TGTGCCAGCAGTTACAGCGGCCTGGACAGGGAAGGGGATACGCAGTATTTT.

A word on this clone: Other DNA sequences in this specimen translate into the identical CDR3. The gene calls are TRBV5-1 and TRBJ2-7; 9 bases map to TRBD1. The CDR3 is 14 residues long. With 4 bases clipped from V and 1 base from J, the junction kept 3 bases outside the gene matches. From germline, CDR1 is SGHRS and CDR2 YFSETQ. CDR3 bases: TGCGCCAGCAGCCCGGGACAGGGATCCTACGAGCAGTACTTC. It translates to CASSPGQGSYEQYF.

This chain links TRBV3-1 (or the pseudogene TRBV3-2) with TRBJ2-3; D is possibly TRBD2 (5 bases). Trimming left V 3 bases short and J 3 bases short, with 13 bases between. CDR1 is LGHDT and CDR2 is YNNKEL in the germline V gene (reference sequence). The CDR3 is made up of 15 amino acids. The DNA of the CDR3 is TGTGCCAGCAGCCAGTCCTTCTCGGGAACAGATACGCAGTATTTT. Protein: CASSQSFSGTDTQYF.

The V gene is TRBV21-1, the J gene TRBJ1-4. TRBV21-1 represents a pseudogene. This CDR3 comprises 14 residues. The CDR3 bases are TGTGCCAGCAGCGAGGTCCGTTTAGGCGAAAAACTGTTTTTT. Amino acid sequence: CASSEVRLGEKLFF.